The 26 T cell receptor beta chains in this list originate from one sample, sequenced in a study of long-term antiretroviral therapy in people with HIV. At survey level, the immunoSEQ assay was run in its v3.0 version. The data were produced by immunoSEQ multiplex PCR, yet TCRdb's version contains in-frame clones alone and is incomplete. Of around 15,000 clones listed, about 86% are singletons. Here the sequenced sample was unsorted PBMCs, taken 0.1 years after starting antiretroviral therapy. These receptors came from a young man with HIV.

The CDR3 DNA sequence: TGTGCCAGCAGCCCCCCCGAGGGGGCTTGGGAGCAGTTCTTC. Translated, it gives CASSPPEGAWEQFF. V is TRBV13 and J is TRBJ2-1, with TRBD1 matching over 7 bases. V dropped 5 bases and J dropped 10; count of bases not matched to a gene: 11. Germline assignment: CDR1 PRHDT and CDR2 FYEKMQ (reference sequence). CDR3 length: 14 amino acids.

The rearrangement uses TRBV4-1 and TRBJ1-2; possibly TRBD1 for D (5 bases). Trimming removed 10 bases from V and 4 bases from J, with 10 bases in between. CDR1 and CDR2 from the germline V gene are MGHRA and YSYEKL. The CDR3 is made up of 11 amino acids. In DNA form, the CDR3 reads TGCGCCATCGGACACCCCTATGGCTACACCTTC. It specifies CAIGHPYGYTF.

The CDR3 DNA reads as TGTGCCAGCCTAAAGGGATACACTGAAGCTTTCTTT. Translation gives CASLKGYTEAFF. The rearrangement uses TRBV19 and TRBJ1-1, with D hard to call. The CDR3 is made up of 12 amino acids. Trimming stripped 9 bases from V and 3 bases from J, with 11 bases between. CDR1 LNHDA and CDR2 SQIVND come from the germline V gene (reference sequence). The full variable domain, rest sourced from reference TRBV19 and TRBJ1-1, is DGGITQSPKYLFRKEGQNVTLSCEQNLNHDAMYWYRQDPGQGLRLIYYSQIVNDFQKGDIAEGYSVSREKKESFPLTVTSAQKNPTAFYLCASLKGYTEAFFGQGTRLTVV.

The V gene is TRBV4-2, the J gene TRBJ2-3; D gene uncertain. Trimming shortened V by 0 bases and J by 0 bases, and 16 bases separated the two germline ends. CDR1 is LGHNA and CDR2 is YNFKEQ in the germline V gene. The CDR3 extends over 18 amino acids. The CDR3 is CASSQDPHLVTSTDTQYF. The CDR3 region has the DNA TGTGCCAGCAGCCAAGATCCGCACTTAGTCACTAGCACAGATACGCAGTATTTT.

As DNA, the CDR3 is TGTGCCAGCAGTGACCCCGGGAGTGGCAATGAGCAGTTCTTC. It codes for CASSDPGSGNEQFF. This sequence joins TRBV2 and TRBJ2-1, with D possibly matching TRBD2 (6 bases). The length of the CDR3 is 14 residues. Per germline, CDR1 SNHLY and CDR2 FYNNEI. V lost 3 bases, J lost 6 bases, and 12 bases lay in between.

The chain recombines TRBV7-9 with TRBJ2-7; 8 bases fit TRBD2. Losses at the gene ends were 3 bases for V and 6 bases for J; bases not matched to a gene: 7. CDR3 length equals 14 residues. Germline V gene lookup returns CDR1 SEHNR and CDR2 FQNEAQ (reference sequence). The CDR3 DNA is TGTGCCAGCAGCTTCTTCGCCGGGGGGGGCGAGCAGTACTTC. Protein product: CASSFFAGGGEQYF.

V usage is TRBV6-5 and J usage is TRBJ1-5, with D hard to call. CDR3 length: 11 amino acids. Trimming took off 2 bases at V and 8 bases at J, with 4 bases between the two ends. Per germline, CDR1 MNHEY and CDR2 SVGAGI. This CDR3 is CASSYPKPQHF. Here the CDR3 DNA reads TGTGCCAGCAGTTACCCCAAGCCCCAGCATTTT.

The chain is built from TRBV6-5 and TRBJ2-7; 9 positions match TRBD1. The germline gives CDR1 MNHEY, CDR2 SVGAGI. Trimming took 6 bases from V and 4 from J; bases not matched to a gene: 1. This CDR3 is 12 amino acids long. CDR3 loop: CASRGTGYEQYF. The DNA for the CDR3 is TGTGCCAGCAGAGGGACAGGGTACGAGCAGTACTTC.

The V gene is TRBV27, the J gene TRBJ2-7; D remains unclear. Germline CDR1 MNHEY, CDR2 SMNVEV (reference sequence). The CDR3 has 13 residues. V was pared by 2 bases and J by 1 base, with 6 bases between. CDR3 sequence reads: CASSLTDSYEQYF. DNA for the CDR3: TGTGCCAGCAGTTTAACGGATTCCTACGAGCAGTACTTC.

This clone was seen once. The rearrangement uses TRBV6-5 and TRBJ1-4; possibly TRBD1 for D (5 bases). CDR1 is MNHEY, CDR2 SVGAGI, per germline. The V end was cut by 4 bases, the J end by 7 bases, with 13 bases between. The CDR3 extends over 14 amino acids. CDR3 DNA sequence: TGTGCCAGCAGTTCCGACAGCCGAGTTGAAAAACTGTTTTTT. This translates into CASSSDSRVEKLFF.

This chain connects TRBV9 to TRBJ1-2; the D gene is possibly TRBD1 (5 bases). The germline V gene encodes CDR1 SGDLS and CDR2 YYNGEE. The length of the CDR3 is 15 residues. The V end was cut by 4 bases, the J end by 2 bases, with 15 bases between. The CDR3 coding sequence is TGTGCCAGCAGCCCAGCTGGGGGTGTGAACTATGGCTACACCTTC. This codes for CASSPAGGVNYGYTF.

This sequence joins TRBV4-3 and TRBJ1-1, with 7 bases matching TRBD1. The CDR3 sequence is 14 residues long. Germline V gene sequence: CDR1 LGHNA, CDR2 YSLEER. Trimming cost V 2 bases and J 5 bases; bases outside gene matches: 5. CDR3 in DNA: TGCGCCAGCAGCCAAAACAGGGGCTCGACTGAAGCTTTCTTT. This translates into CASSQNRGSTEAFF.

This clone is categorized as large (0.1 to 1%). Other DNA sequences in this sample translate to the same CDR3. The V call is TRBV7-6, the J call TRBJ2-7; unclear D gene. Trimming pared 5 bases from V and 0 bases from J, leaving 8 bases between. This CDR3 comprises 13 residues. CDR1 SGHVS and CDR2 FNYEAQ come from the germline V gene. The CDR3 region has the DNA TGTGCCAGCAGCCCTTACAGCTCCTACGAGCAGTACTTC. This translates into CASSPYSSYEQYF.

The V and J genes are TRBV29-1 and TRBJ2-1; 11 positions match TRBD2. The CDR3 totals 15 residues. The germline gives CDR1 SQVTM, CDR2 ANQGSEA. The J segment lost 3 bases and the V segment lost 4 bases, leaving 5 bases of the junction unmatched. The CDR3 sequence is CSVVVAGGVYNEQFF. In DNA form, the CDR3 reads TGCAGCGTTGTGGTAGCGGGAGGGGTCTACAATGAGCAGTTCTTC.

This clone has a handful of counts. The gene calls are TRBV4-2 and TRBJ1-2; D not certain. V lost 1 base and J lost 5, with 11 bases in between. The germline CDR1 and CDR2 sequences are LGHNA and YNFKEQ. This CDR3 is 14 amino acids long. The DNA of the CDR3 is TGTGCCAGCAGCCAAGCGTACAGCTCATATGGCTACACCTTC. Protein sequence: CASSQAYSSYGYTF.

This clone came up a few times. The chain employs TRBV4-1 and TRBJ2-2; weak D call: TRBD2 (6 bases). V shed 4 bases and J shed 3 bases, with 12 bases lying between them. The CDR3 extends over 15 amino acids. Germline CDR1 MGHRA, CDR2 YSYEKL. CDR3 nucleotides: TGCGCCAGCAGCCCACGGACTACCGACACCGGGGAGCTGTTTTTT. It is translated as CASSPRTTDTGELFF.

The DNA of the CDR3 is TGTGCCAGCAGCTTCCGACTGGGCGAGCAGTACTTC. Translation: CASSFRLGEQYF. The chain combines TRBV7-2 with TRBJ2-7; the D is unclear. Germline V gives CDR1 SGHTA, CDR2 FQGNSA. Trimming shortened V by 3 bases and J by 6 bases, and 9 bases separated the two germline ends. This CDR3 is 12 amino acids long.

The V gene is TRBV19, the J gene TRBJ1-1; 8 bases line up with TRBD1. There are 16 residues in the CDR3. Trimming took 0 bases from V and 4 from J; bases not matched to a gene: 7. Germline loops: CDR1 LNHDA, CDR2 SQIVND (reference sequence). CDR3 sequence reads: CASSIDLGTGPTEAFF. Written as DNA, the CDR3 is TGTGCCAGTAGTATAGATTTGGGGACAGGTCCCACTGAAGCTTTCTTT.

The rearrangement uses TRBV29-1 and TRBJ1-1, with D perhaps matching TRBD1 (5 bases). From germline, CDR1 is SQVTM and CDR2 ANQGSEA. CDR3 length equals 13 residues. V lost 1 base to trimming and J lost 5 bases, with 11 bases between them. CDR3 coding DNA: TGCAGCGTTGAAGCCCAGGGCGGGACTGAAGCTTTCTTT. Its protein product is CSVEAQGGTEAFF.

V is TRBV27 and J is TRBJ1-3, with TRBD1 as a possible D gene (5 bases). CDR1 is MNHEY, CDR2 SMNVEV, per germline (reference sequence). V shed 0 bases and J shed 5 bases, with 17 bases lying between them. The CDR3 totals 17 residues. In nucleotides, the CDR3 is TGTGCCAGCAGTTTATCCCTTCGGGGGGGTAGAAGAAACACCATATATTTT. It encodes CASSLSLRGGRRNTIYF.

The chain is built from TRBV27 and TRBJ1-6; 9 bases line up with TRBD1. Trimming at V came to 7 bases and at J to 1 base, leaving 14 bases not matched to a gene. Germline V gene data show CDR1 as MNHEY and CDR2 as SMNVEV (reference sequence). The CDR3 spans 19 residues. The CDR3 protein is CASKVMWTGERSYNSPLHF. The CDR3 region has the DNA TGTGCCAGCAAAGTCATGTGGACAGGGGAAAGGTCCTATAATTCACCCCTCCACTTT.

V usage is TRBV30 and J usage is TRBJ1-2; D is perhaps TRBD1 (5 bases). Germline values: CDR1 GTSNPN, CDR2 SVGIG (reference sequence). This CDR3 is 11 amino acids long. The CDR3 spells CSGGDDYGYTF. As DNA, the CDR3 is TGTTCCGGGGGGGACGACTATGGCTACACCTTC.

The chain carries TRBV6-1 and TRBJ2-7; no clear D. CDR1 and CDR2 from the germline V gene are MNHNS and SASEGT. The V and J ends lost 7 bases and 2 bases respectively, with 9 bases between them. The CDR3 is 12 residues long. The CDR3 is CASTDGPYEQYF. CDR3 sequence (DNA): TGTGCCAGCACGGACGGACCCTACGAGCAGTACTTC.

This sequence joins TRBV9 and TRBJ2-3, with TRBD2 matching 7 bases. CDR3 length equals 16 residues. The germline V gene has CDR1 SGDLS and CDR2 YYNGEE. V lost 1 base, J lost 4 bases, and 9 bases stayed unmatched. The CDR3 nucleotides are TGTGCCAGCAGCGTAAGGGGACTATTTCCGGCAGATACGCAGTATTTT. Its translation is CASSVRGLFPADTQYF.

The sample holds one count of this clone. The rearrangement links TRBV4-1 to TRBJ2-7; tentatively, D is TRBD2 (6 bases). The CDR3 consists of 14 residues. Germline CDR1 is MGHRA and CDR2 is YSYEKL. V shed 4 bases and J shed 4 bases, with 14 bases lying between them. The DNA for the CDR3 is TGCGCCAGCAGCCCCCCCGGGGCGGGATACGAGCAGTACTTC. It specifies CASSPPGAGYEQYF.

The chain has TRBV30 and TRBJ2-1; TRBD2 might be the D (5 bases). CDR3 length: 10 residues. Per the germline V gene, CDR1 is GTSNPN and CDR2 is SVGIG (reference sequence). The CDR3 reads CAWVEVEQFF. The CDR3 region has the DNA TGTGCTTGGGTGGAGGTCGAGCAGTTCTTC.